In its sample, the clone carrying this TCR beta chain was seen a few times. This record comes from a study of cytomegalovirus exposure and HLA in healthy donors. PCR employed 60 Vbeta and 13 Jbeta primers. TCRdb's table, derived via immunoSEQ multiplex PCR, lists solely in-frame clones and lacks some. The sample yields about 180,000 clones, about 78% seen once. The TCR originated in a man in his sixties in good health and CMV-seronegative. Source material: PBMCs.

CDR3 in DNA: TGTGCCAGTACCCTGACAGGGGCTTTCTATGGCTACACCTTC. Encoded protein: CASTLTGAFYGYTF. This chain joins TRBV19 and TRBJ1-2; 8 bases are shared with TRBD1. Germline CDR1 is LNHDA and CDR2 is SQIVND (reference sequence). The CDR3 runs 14 residues. V lost 7 bases to trimming and J lost 4 bases; unmatched junction nucleotides: 8.